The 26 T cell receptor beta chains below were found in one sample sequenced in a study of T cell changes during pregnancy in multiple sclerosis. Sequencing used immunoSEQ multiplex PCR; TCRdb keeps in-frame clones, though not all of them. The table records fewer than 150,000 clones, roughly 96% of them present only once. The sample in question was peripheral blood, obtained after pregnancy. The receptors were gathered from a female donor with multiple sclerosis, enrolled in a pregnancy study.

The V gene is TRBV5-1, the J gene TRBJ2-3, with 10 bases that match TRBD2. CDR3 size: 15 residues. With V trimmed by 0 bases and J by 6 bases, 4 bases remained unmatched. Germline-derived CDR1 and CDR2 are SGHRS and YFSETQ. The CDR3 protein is CASSLALAGVDTQYF. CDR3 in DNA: TGCGCCAGCAGCTTGGCTCTAGCGGGAGTTGATACGCAGTATTTT.

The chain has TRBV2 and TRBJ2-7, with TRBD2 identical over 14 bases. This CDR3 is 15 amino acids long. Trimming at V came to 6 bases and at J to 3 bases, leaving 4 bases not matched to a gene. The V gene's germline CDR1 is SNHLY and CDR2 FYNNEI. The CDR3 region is CASSVGTSGSYEQYF. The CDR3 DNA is TGTGCCAGCAGCGTTGGGACTAGCGGGAGCTACGAGCAGTACTTC.

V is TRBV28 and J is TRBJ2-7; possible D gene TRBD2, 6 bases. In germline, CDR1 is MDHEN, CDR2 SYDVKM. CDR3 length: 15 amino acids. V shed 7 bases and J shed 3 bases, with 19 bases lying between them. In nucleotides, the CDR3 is TGTGCCAGCACCTCCTCCGGGGGTTTTTACTACGAGCAGTACTTC. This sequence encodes CASTSSGGFYYEQYF. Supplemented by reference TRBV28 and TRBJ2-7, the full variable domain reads DVKVTQSSRYLVKRTGEKVFLECVQDMDHENMFWYRQDPGLGLRLIYFSYDVKMKEKGDIPEGYSVSREKKERFSLILESASTNQTSMYLCASTSSGGFYYEQYFGPGTRLTVT.

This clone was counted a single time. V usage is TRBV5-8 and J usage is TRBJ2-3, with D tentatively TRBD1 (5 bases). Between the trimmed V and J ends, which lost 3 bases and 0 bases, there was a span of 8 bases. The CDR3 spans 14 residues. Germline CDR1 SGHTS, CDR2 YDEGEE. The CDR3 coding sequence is TGTGCCAGCAGCTCCAGGGCCAGCACAGATACGCAGTATTTT. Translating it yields CASSSRASTDTQYF.

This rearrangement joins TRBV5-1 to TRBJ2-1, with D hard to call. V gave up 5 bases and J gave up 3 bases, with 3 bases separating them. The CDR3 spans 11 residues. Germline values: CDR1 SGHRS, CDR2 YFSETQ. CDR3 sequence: CASSYYNEQFF. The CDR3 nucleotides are TGCGCCAGCAGTTACTACAATGAGCAGTTCTTC.

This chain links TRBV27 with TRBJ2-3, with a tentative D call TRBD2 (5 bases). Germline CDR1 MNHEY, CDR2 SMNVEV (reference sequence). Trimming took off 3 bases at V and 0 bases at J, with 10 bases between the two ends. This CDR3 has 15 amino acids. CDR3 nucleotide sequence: TGTGCCAGCAGTTTTACTGAGGGAAGCACAGATACGCAGTATTTT. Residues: CASSFTEGSTDTQYF.

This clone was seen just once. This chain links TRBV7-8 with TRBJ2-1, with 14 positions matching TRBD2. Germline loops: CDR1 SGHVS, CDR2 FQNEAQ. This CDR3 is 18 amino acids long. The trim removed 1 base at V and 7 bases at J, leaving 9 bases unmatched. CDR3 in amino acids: CASSLVGRLAGGPNEQFF. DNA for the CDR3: TGTGCCAGCAGCTTAGTGGGAAGACTAGCGGGAGGGCCAAATGAGCAGTTCTTC.

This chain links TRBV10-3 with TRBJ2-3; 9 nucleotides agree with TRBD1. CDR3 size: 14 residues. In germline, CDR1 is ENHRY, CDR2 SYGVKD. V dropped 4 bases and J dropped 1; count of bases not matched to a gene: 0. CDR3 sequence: CAISGTGGTDTQYF. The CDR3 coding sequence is TGTGCCATCAGTGGGACAGGGGGCACAGATACGCAGTATTTT.

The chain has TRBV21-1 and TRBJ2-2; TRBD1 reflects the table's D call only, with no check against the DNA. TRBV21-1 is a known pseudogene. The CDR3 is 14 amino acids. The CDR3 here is CASSKVQNTGELFF. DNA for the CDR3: TGTGCCAGCAGCAAAGTACAGAACACCGGGGAGCTGTTTTTT.

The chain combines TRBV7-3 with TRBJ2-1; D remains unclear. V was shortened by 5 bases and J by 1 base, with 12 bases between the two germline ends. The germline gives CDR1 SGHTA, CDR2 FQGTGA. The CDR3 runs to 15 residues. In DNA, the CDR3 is TGTGCCAGCAGCCGACGTGCGGATTCCTACAATGAGCAGTTCTTC. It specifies CASSRRADSYNEQFF.

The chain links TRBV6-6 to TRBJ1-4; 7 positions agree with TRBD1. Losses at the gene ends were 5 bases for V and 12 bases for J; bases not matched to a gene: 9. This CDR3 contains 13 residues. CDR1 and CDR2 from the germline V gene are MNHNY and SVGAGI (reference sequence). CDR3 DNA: TGTGCCAGCAGTCCCTTACAGGGGATGGAACTGTTTTTT. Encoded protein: CASSPLQGMELFF.

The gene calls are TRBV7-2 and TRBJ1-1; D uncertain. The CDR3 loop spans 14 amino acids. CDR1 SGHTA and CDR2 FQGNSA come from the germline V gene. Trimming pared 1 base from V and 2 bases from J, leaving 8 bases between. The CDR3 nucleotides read TGTGCCAGCAGCTTAGGGGCCGCTAACACTGAAGCTTTCTTT. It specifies CASSLGAANTEAFF.

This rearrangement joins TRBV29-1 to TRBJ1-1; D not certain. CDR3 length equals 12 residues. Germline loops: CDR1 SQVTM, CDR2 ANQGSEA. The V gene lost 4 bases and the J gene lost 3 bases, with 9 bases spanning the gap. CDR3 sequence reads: CSVVSSHTEAFF. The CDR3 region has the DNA TGCAGCGTTGTATCTTCCCACACTGAAGCTTTCTTT.

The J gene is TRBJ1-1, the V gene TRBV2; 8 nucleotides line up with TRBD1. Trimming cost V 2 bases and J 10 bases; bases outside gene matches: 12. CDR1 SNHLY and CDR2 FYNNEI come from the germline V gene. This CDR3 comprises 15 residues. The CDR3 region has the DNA TGTGCCAGCAGTGAAAGCAGGGGGCGCGCCCAAGTAGCTTTCTTT. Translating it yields CASSESRGRAQVAFF.

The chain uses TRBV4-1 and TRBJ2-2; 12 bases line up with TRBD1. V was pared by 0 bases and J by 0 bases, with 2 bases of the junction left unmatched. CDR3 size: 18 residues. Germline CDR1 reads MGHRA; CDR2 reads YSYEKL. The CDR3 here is CASSQEGQGAANTGELFF. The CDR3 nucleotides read TGCGCCAGCAGCCAAGAGGGACAGGGGGCGGCGAACACCGGGGAGCTGTTTTTT.

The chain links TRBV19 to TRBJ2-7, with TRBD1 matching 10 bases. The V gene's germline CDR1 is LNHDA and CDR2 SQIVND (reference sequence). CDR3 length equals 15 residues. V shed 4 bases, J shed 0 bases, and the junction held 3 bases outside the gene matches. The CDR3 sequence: CASSKDRGSSYEQYF. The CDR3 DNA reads TGTGCCAGTAGTAAGGACAGGGGGAGCTCCTACGAGCAGTACTTC.

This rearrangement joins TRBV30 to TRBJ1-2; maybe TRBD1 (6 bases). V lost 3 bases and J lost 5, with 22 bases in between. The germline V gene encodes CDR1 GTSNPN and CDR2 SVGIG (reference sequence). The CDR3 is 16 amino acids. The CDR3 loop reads CAWRRGGTGGGYGYTF. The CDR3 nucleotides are TGTGCCTGGAGGAGAGGGGGTACGGGTGGTGGTTATGGCTACACCTTC.

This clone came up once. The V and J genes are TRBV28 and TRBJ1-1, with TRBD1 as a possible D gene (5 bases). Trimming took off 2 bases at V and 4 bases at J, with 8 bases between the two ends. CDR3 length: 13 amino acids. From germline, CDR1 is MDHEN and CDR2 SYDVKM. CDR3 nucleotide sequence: TGTGCCAGCAGTTTACAGGGTGGCACTGAAGCTTTCTTT. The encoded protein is CASSLQGGTEAFF.

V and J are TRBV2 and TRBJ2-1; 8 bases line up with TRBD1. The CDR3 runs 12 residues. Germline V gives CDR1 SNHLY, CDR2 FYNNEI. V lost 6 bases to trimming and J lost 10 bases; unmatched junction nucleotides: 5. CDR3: CASSVDRGEQFF. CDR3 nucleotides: TGTGCCAGCAGCGTAGACAGGGGCGAGCAGTTCTTC.

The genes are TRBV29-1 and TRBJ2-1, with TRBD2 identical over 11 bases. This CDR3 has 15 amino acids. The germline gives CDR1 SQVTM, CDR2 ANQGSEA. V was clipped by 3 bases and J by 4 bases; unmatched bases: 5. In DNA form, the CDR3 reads TGCAGCGTTGACCAACTAGCGGGAGAATACAATGAGCAGTTCTTC. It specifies CSVDQLAGEYNEQFF.

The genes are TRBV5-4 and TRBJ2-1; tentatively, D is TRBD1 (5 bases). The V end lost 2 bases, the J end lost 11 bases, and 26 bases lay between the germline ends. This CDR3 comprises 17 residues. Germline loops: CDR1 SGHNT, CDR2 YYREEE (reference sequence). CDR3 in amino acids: CASSLPGASIPDQKQFF. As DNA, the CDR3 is TGTGCCAGCAGCTTACCTGGGGCTTCAATCCCCGACCAAAAGCAGTTCTTC.

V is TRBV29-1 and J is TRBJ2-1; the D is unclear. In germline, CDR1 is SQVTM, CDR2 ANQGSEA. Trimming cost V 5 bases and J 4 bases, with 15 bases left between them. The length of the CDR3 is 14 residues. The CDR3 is CSVSTSHNYNEQFF. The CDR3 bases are TGCAGCGTTTCAACATCTCACAATTACAATGAGCAGTTCTTC.

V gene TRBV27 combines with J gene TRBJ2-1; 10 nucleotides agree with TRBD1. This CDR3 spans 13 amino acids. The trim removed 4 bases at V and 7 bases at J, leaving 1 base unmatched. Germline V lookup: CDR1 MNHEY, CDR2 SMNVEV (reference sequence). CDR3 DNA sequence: TGTGCCAGCAGTTGGGACAGGGGAAATGAGCAGTTCTTC. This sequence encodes CASSWDRGNEQFF.

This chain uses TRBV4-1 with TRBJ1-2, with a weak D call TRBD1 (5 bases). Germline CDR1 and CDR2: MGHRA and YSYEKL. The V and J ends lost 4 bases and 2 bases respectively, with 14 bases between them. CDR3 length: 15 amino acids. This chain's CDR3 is CASSPGGGGNYGYTF. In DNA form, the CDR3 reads TGCGCCAGCAGCCCCGGTGGGGGGGGGAACTATGGCTACACCTTC.

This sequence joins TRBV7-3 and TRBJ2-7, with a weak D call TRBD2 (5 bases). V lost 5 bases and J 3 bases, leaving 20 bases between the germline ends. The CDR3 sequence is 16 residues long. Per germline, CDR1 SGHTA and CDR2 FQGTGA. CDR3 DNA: TGTGCCAGCAGCCCCACGTCGGGATGCTCTCTCTACGAGCAGTACTTC. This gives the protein CASSPTSGCSLYEQYF. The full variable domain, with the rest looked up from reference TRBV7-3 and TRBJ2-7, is GAGVSQTPSNKVTEKGKYVELRCDPISGHTALYWYRQSLGQGPEFLIYFQGTGAADDSGLPNDRFFAVRPEGSVSTLKIQRTERGDSAVYLCASSPTSGCSLYEQYFGPGTRLTVT.

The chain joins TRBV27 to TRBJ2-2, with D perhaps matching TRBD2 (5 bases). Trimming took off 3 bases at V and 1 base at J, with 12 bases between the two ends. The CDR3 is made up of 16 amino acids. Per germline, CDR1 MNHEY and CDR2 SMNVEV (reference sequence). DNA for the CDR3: TGTGCCAGCAGTTTGGGGAGCAGGAGGAACACCGGGGAGCTGTTTTTT. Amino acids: CASSLGSRRNTGELFF.